The present T cell receptor beta chain was sequenced within a study of long-term antiretroviral therapy in people with HIV. At the level of the study: Sampling started about a decade before the 2015 immediate-ART recommendation. Study-level results: Nothing was known about ART adherence, viral resistance or changes in therapy. The study found narrower CDR3 length ranges in HIV repertoires than in controls.

Sequencing used immunoSEQ v3.0 at survey level. Profiled with immunoSEQ multiplex PCR; TCRdb holds only in-frame clones, not every one. The sample has roughly 17,000 clones, around 80% seen once. Ahead of DNA extraction, samples held roughly 1-11 million cryopreserved PBMC each. This clone was observed a few times. Its antigen is not known. CDR3 size: 15 residues. Trimming cost V 8 bases and J 3 bases; bases outside gene matches: 12. Germline V gives CDR1 MNHNS, CDR2 SASEGT. This TCR was sampled from a man aged 45-60 years with HIV. This sequence joins TRBV6-1 and TRBJ2-7, with TRBD1 matching over 8 bases. The material sequenced was unsorted PBMCs, taken 0.3 years before starting antiretroviral therapy. The CDR3 spells CASDGAAGGLYEQYF. The DNA of the CDR3 is TGTGCCAGCGATGGAGCAGCAGGGGGCCTCTACGAGCAGTACTTC.